Below, 10 T cell receptor beta chains from the same sample are listed, as sequenced in a study of blood T cell repertoires in COVID-19 (dated by TCRdb to the early 2020s). Libraries were prepared through the immunoSEQ multiplex PCR assay. TCRdb's version of the immuneACCESS table is confined to in-frame rearrangements and falls short of the full clone set. An unresolved V gene accounts for under half of the shortfall where checked; the remainder is of unknown origin. The sample table shows approximately 170,000 clones, and about 89% are seen once. The ten largest clones represent about 2.1% of the sample. The sample consisted of peripheral blood. These receptors were taken from a young man who had recovered from COVID-19.

The V call is TRBV5-4, the J call TRBJ2-7, with 7 positions matching TRBD1. J lost 3 bases, V lost 0 bases, and 3 bases had no gene match. Germline V lookup: CDR1 SGHNT, CDR2 YYREEE (reference sequence). The CDR3 runs 14 residues. The CDR3 DNA sequence: TGTGCCAGCAGCTTGGGACAGGGAAACTACGAGCAGTACTTC. Protein product: CASSLGQGNYEQYF.

This clone came up once. This chain uses TRBV21-1 with TRBJ2-2; no check of the table's D call, TRBD2, against the DNA was made. TRBV21-1 is classified as a pseudogene. The CDR3 covers 17 residues. This CDR3 reads CASPPPPFQGLAGELFF. The CDR3 DNA follows: TGTGCCAGCCCCCCGCCTCCCTTTCAGGGACTTGCCGGGGAGCTGTTTTTT.

The chain employs TRBV6-4 and TRBJ2-1; D possibly corresponds to TRBD2 (5 bases). Trimming removed 4 bases at V and 2 bases at J, with 9 bases between. The CDR3 spans 14 residues. Germline V lookup: CDR1 MRHNA, CDR2 SNTAGT. As DNA, the CDR3 is TGTGCCAGCAGTGTAGCGTACACCTACAATGAGCAGTTCTTC. Encoded protein: CASSVAYTYNEQFF.

This chain uses TRBV6-5 with TRBJ1-2, with 7 bases fitting TRBD1. CDR3 length equals 13 residues. The germline V gene has CDR1 MNHEY and CDR2 SVGAGI. V was clipped by 6 bases and J by 5 bases; unmatched bases: 6. The DNA of the CDR3 is TGTGCCAGCAGAGGGGGCCCGCCTTATGGCTACACCTTC. Translated, it gives CASRGGPPYGYTF.

The gene calls are TRBV7-8 and TRBJ1-1; D possibly corresponds to TRBD1 (5 bases). Germline V gene lookup returns CDR1 SGHVS and CDR2 FQNEAQ. Trimming shortened V by 5 bases and J by 8 bases, and 15 bases separated the two germline ends. This CDR3 region has 13 residues. CDR3 DNA sequence: TGTGCCAGCAGCACCCGACAGATCCTAGAAGCTTTCTTT. It is translated as CASSTRQILEAFF.

A note on this clone: This specimen includes other DNA sequences encoding the same CDR3. The chain recombines TRBV19 with TRBJ2-6; D gene ambiguous. Germline values: CDR1 LNHDA, CDR2 SQIVND (reference sequence). The CDR3 contains 12 residues. The V gene lost 9 bases and the J gene lost 0 bases, with 3 bases spanning the gap. The CDR3 nucleotides are TGTGCCAGCCGCTCTGGGGCCAACGTCCTGACTTTC. Translated, it gives CASRSGANVLTF.

V and J are TRBV10-3 and TRBJ1-1; possibly TRBD1 for D (6 bases). Germline CDR1 reads ENHRY; CDR2 reads SYGVKD. CDR3 length: 14 residues. The ends were cut back, 6 bases at V and 6 bases at J, with 17 bases in the middle. CDR3 loop: CAISLDSIGSEAFF. For the CDR3, the DNA is TGTGCCATCAGCCTGGACAGTATCGGATCTGAAGCTTTCTTT.

The CDR3 region is CASSQDPMEAGNEQFF. CDR3 in DNA: TGCGCCAGCAGCCAAGATCCCATGGAGGCAGGCAATGAGCAGTTCTTC. This chain links TRBV4-3 with TRBJ2-1; D possibly corresponds to TRBD2 (5 bases). V was trimmed by 0 bases and J by 6 bases, leaving 15 bases between them. This CDR3 spans 16 amino acids. Germline V gene lookup returns CDR1 LGHNA and CDR2 YSLEER.

The rearrangement links TRBV5-1 to TRBJ2-2; weak D call: TRBD1 (6 bases). The CDR3 is made up of 18 amino acids. Germline CDR1 and CDR2: SGHRS and YFSETQ. Trimming stripped 0 bases from V and 6 bases from J, with 21 bases between. CDR3 DNA sequence: TGCGCCAGCAGCTTGGTTGGGGGCGCTTTGCGGACTCCCGGGGAGCTGTTTTTT. This translates into CASSLVGGALRTPGELFF.

The rearrangement links TRBV20-1 to TRBJ2-7, with D possibly being TRBD1 (6 bases). Per the germline V gene, CDR1 is DFQATT and CDR2 is SNEGSKA (reference sequence). The germline V and J ends were trimmed by 5 bases and 5 bases, with 10 bases remaining between them. This CDR3 spans 11 amino acids. The CDR3 spells CSAVRGNEQYF. CDR3 DNA: TGCAGTGCTGTCAGGGGCAACGAGCAGTACTTC.